The 27 T cell receptor beta chains reported below all come from one sample, sequenced in a study of a mutant IDH1 vaccine in newly diagnosed glioma. No cognate antigen is known for these TCRs. The time point here: week 23, last vaccination. Each dose of the vaccine consisted of 300 ug of mutant IDH1 20-mer peptide, with topical imiquimod. Generated by immunoSEQ multiplex PCR, the TCRdb table keeps only in-frame clones and is missing some. The sample holds under 85,000 clones; approximately 85% are singletons and the top ten take roughly 0.81%. Sequenced here: PBMCs, sampled from a glioma patient whose treatment included an IDH1 peptide vaccine. The origin of the receptors is a woman aged 45-60 years with glioma.

Only a few counts were recorded for this clone. The chain recombines TRBV7-8 with TRBJ2-1; D remains unclear. Germline V gene sequence: CDR1 SGHVS, CDR2 FQNEAQ. V was pared by 0 bases and J by 8 bases, with 8 bases between. The CDR3 runs to 13 residues. The CDR3 here is CASSLASYDEQFF. The CDR3 DNA sequence: TGTGCCAGCAGCTTAGCTAGCTATGATGAGCAGTTCTTC.

The V and J genes are TRBV5-1 and TRBJ2-2; D might be TRBD2 (7 bases). Looked up from germline, CDR1 is SGHRS and CDR2 is YFSETQ. CDR3 size: 17 residues. The ends were cut back, 4 bases at V and 6 bases at J, with 22 bases in the middle. DNA of the CDR3: TGCGCCAGCAGCAGGGGGGCTAGCGGCCAAATTGCCGGGGAGCTGTTTTTT. Amino acids: CASSRGASGQIAGELFF.

CDR3 DNA: TGTGCCAGCAGCCCAAGACTGACGCAAGAGACCCAGTACTTC. This gives the protein CASSPRLTQETQYF. The chain uses TRBV5-8 and TRBJ2-5; D uncertain. The germline V and J ends were trimmed by 4 bases and 2 bases, with 12 bases remaining between them. In germline, CDR1 is SGHTS, CDR2 YDEGEE. The CDR3 length is 14 residues.

The J gene is TRBJ1-2, the V gene TRBV30; D uncertain. Trimming cost V 4 bases and J 7 bases, with 19 bases left between them. CDR1 and CDR2 from the germline V gene are GTSNPN and SVGIG (reference sequence). The CDR3 contains 14 residues. The CDR3 loop is CAWTKPPRLSGYTF. CDR3 coding DNA: TGTGCCTGGACGAAGCCCCCCCGACTGAGTGGCTACACCTTC. Full variable domain (rest looked up from reference TRBV30 and TRBJ1-2): SQTIHQWPATLVQPVGSPLSLECTVEGTSNPNLYWYRQAAGRGLQLLFYSVGIGQISSEVPQNLSASRPQDRQFILSSKKLLLSDSGFYLCAWTKPPRLSGYTFGSGTRLTVV.

This sequence joins TRBV7-8 and TRBJ2-2; maybe TRBD1 (6 bases). Trimming pared 2 bases from V and 4 bases from J, leaving 14 bases between. The CDR3 runs 16 residues. Germline assignment: CDR1 SGHVS and CDR2 FQNEAQ. The DNA for the CDR3 is TGTGCCAGCAGCTTATTCGGACAGCCATCCACCGGGGAGCTGTTTTTT. This translates into CASSLFGQPSTGELFF. The entire variable domain, with the rest obtained from reference TRBV7-8 and TRBJ2-2, is as follows: GAGVSQSPRYKVAKRGQDVALRCDPISGHVSLFWYQQALGQGPEFLTYFQNEAQLDKSGLPSDRFFAERPEGSVSTLKIQRTQQEDSAVYLCASSLFGQPSTGELFFGEGSRLTVL.

The chain employs TRBV11-2 and TRBJ2-7; D not resolved. V was pared by 3 bases and J by 2 bases, with 8 bases between. The CDR3 runs 13 residues. The germline CDR1 and CDR2 sequences are SGHAT and FQNNGV. The CDR3 reads CASSFLAAYEQYF. In DNA, the CDR3 is TGTGCCAGCAGCTTTTTGGCCGCCTACGAGCAGTACTTC.

This clone was seen only once. The genes are TRBV29-1 and TRBJ2-1, with a weak D call TRBD2 (5 bases). This CDR3 comprises 10 residues. Germline V gene data show CDR1 as SQVTM and CDR2 as ANQGSEA. The V and J ends lost 3 bases and 9 bases respectively, with 6 bases between them. CDR3 in DNA: TGCAGCGTTGAGGGAGTTGAGCAGTTCTTC. Its protein is CSVEGVEQFF.

The DNA for the CDR3 is TGCGCCAGCAGGGGACTAGCGGCCTACGAGCAGTACTTC. The encoded protein is CASRGLAAYEQYF. The chain uses TRBV23-1 and TRBJ2-7; 11 bases agree with TRBD2. TRBV23-1 has ORF status, its function being uncertain. With V trimmed by 6 bases and J by 2 bases, 0 bases remained unmatched. The CDR3 spans 13 residues.

This clone has just one count. The chain recombines TRBV9 with TRBJ2-3; TRBD2 matches 7 bases. Germline CDR1 SGDLS, CDR2 YYNGEE. This CDR3 is built from 14 residues. Trimming removed 1 base from V and 5 bases from J; junction bases left unmatched: 4. CDR3 residues: CASSVSGRLDTQYF. The CDR3, as DNA: TGTGCCAGCAGCGTATCCGGGAGGCTAGATACGCAGTATTTT.

This sequence joins TRBV11-2 and TRBJ2-7; D perhaps matches TRBD1 (5 bases). Trimming shortened V by 0 bases and J by 6 bases, and 15 bases separated the two germline ends. The CDR3 is 15 amino acids. Germline CDR1 SGHAT, CDR2 FQNNGV. The CDR3 DNA is TGTGCCAGCAGCTTAGACCCGAGTTGGACACGCGAGCAGTACTTC. Its protein product is CASSLDPSWTREQYF.

The V call is TRBV7-9, the J call TRBJ1-2, with D maybe TRBD1 (6 bases). The CDR3 spans 13 residues. Trimming left V 6 bases short and J 1 base short, with 9 bases between. Looked up from germline, CDR1 is SEHNR and CDR2 is FQNEAQ (reference sequence). The CDR3 spells CASSGQLNYGYTF. In nucleotides, the CDR3 is TGTGCCAGCAGTGGACAGCTTAACTATGGCTACACCTTC.

This clone was observed a handful of times. The chain links TRBV29-1 to TRBJ2-6; 7 bases line up with TRBD1. Germline CDR1 is SQVTM and CDR2 is ANQGSEA. The V gene end was trimmed by 1 base and the J gene end by 3 bases; junction bases not matched to a gene: 6. This CDR3 contains 16 residues. DNA of the CDR3: TGCAGCGTTGAAGTTCAGGGGGTTGGTGGGGCCAACGTCCTGACTTTC. Protein sequence: CSVEVQGVGGANVLTF.

The V and J genes are TRBV5-4 and TRBJ2-2; D perhaps matches TRBD2 (5 bases). The CDR3 contains 13 residues. Germline V gene sequence: CDR1 SGHNT, CDR2 YYREEE (reference sequence). Deletions cut 4 bases from V and 2 bases from J, with 6 bases between. As DNA, the CDR3 is TGTGCCAGCAGCGACTACAACACCGGGGAGCTGTTTTTT. Its protein product is CASSDYNTGELFF. The full variable domain, completed using reference TRBV5-4 and TRBJ2-2, is ETGVTQSPTHLIKTRGQQVTLRCSSQSGHNTVSWYQQALGQGPQFIFQYYREEENGRGNFPPRFSGLQFPNYSSELNVNALELDDSALYLCASSDYNTGELFFGEGSRLTVL.

This sequence joins TRBV29-1 and TRBJ1-2; TRBD1 aligns across 11 bases. Germline lookup yields CDR1 SQVTM and CDR2 ANQGSEA. Trimming took 7 bases from V and 7 from J; bases not matched to a gene: 5. The CDR3 length is 12 residues. The CDR3 nucleotides are TGCAGCGGAGGAGGACAGGGGGCTGGCTACACCTTC. Its translation: CSGGGQGAGYTF.

In its sample, this clone was seen once. The chain combines TRBV19 with TRBJ2-2; D call uncertain. Germline-derived CDR1 and CDR2 are LNHDA and SQIVND (reference sequence). The CDR3 covers 16 residues. Trimming shortened V by 7 bases and J by 5 bases, and 20 bases separated the two germline ends. CDR3 DNA: TGTGCCAGTACCTCTCTAGGGTTAAATAGGACCGGGGAGCTGTTTTTT. Encoded protein: CASTSLGLNRTGELFF.

The rearrangement joins TRBV5-1 to TRBJ1-4; D not certain. V shed 6 bases and J shed 8 bases, with 17 bases lying between them. Germline CDR1 SGHRS, CDR2 YFSETQ. This CDR3 spans 14 amino acids. The CDR3 DNA reads as TGCGCCAGCAAAGGAGGACGGCTTGGCGAAAAACTGTTTTTT. Translating gives CASKGGRLGEKLFF.

The chain combines TRBV27 with TRBJ2-3; D gene unclear. With 5 bases removed from V and 6 bases from J, the gap between germline ends came to 18 bases. Germline loops: CDR1 MNHEY, CDR2 SMNVEV (reference sequence). CDR3 length equals 15 residues. In nucleotides, the CDR3 is TGTGCCAGCAGTGTCAGACCAGGCCGGGCGGATACGCAGTATTTT. It is translated as CASSVRPGRADTQYF.

V and J are TRBV10-2 and TRBJ1-1, with 8 bases identical to TRBD1. The CDR3 loop spans 15 amino acids. The germline V gene encodes CDR1 WSHSY and CDR2 SAAADI. V lost 0 bases and J lost 2; bases outside the gene matches: 2. CDR3 sequence: CASSESGQVNTEAFF. The CDR3 coding sequence is TGCGCCAGCAGTGAGTCGGGACAGGTTAACACTGAAGCTTTCTTT.

The table lists this clone with a count of one. This chain uses TRBV16 with TRBJ1-2, with 9 bases matching TRBD1. The CDR3 is made up of 14 amino acids. V dropped 3 bases and J dropped 4; count of bases not matched to a gene: 3. Per germline, CDR1 KGHSY and CDR2 FQNENV. CDR3 nucleotide sequence: TGTGCCAGCAGCCAGGACAGGGGAGCCTATGGCTACACCTTC. Translating gives CASSQDRGAYGYTF.

The table lists this clone with a count of one. This sequence joins TRBV5-1 and TRBJ1-1; 7 bases are shared with TRBD1. V lost 4 bases to trimming and J lost 0 bases; unmatched junction nucleotides: 3. CDR3 length equals 14 residues. Germline-derived CDR1 and CDR2 are SGHRS and YFSETQ. The CDR3 loop reads CASSGGQLNTEAFF. CDR3 nucleotide sequence: TGCGCCAGCAGCGGGGGACAGTTGAACACTGAAGCTTTCTTT.

The chain uses TRBV2 and TRBJ1-1, with TRBD1 identical over 11 bases. The germline V gene has CDR1 SNHLY and CDR2 FYNNEI. V was clipped by 3 bases and J by 3 bases; unmatched bases: 6. The CDR3 is made up of 16 amino acids. The CDR3 coding sequence is TGTGCCAGCAGTGACCGGACAGGGGGCGCAGACACTGAAGCTTTCTTT. This gives the protein CASSDRTGGADTEAFF.

The V gene is TRBV5-1, the J gene TRBJ1-6; D is perhaps TRBD1 (5 bases). Trimming removed 3 bases at V and 5 bases at J, with 9 bases between. The length of the CDR3 is 14 residues. The germline V gene encodes CDR1 SGHRS and CDR2 YFSETQ. In DNA, the CDR3 is TGCGCCAGCAGCTATCAAGGGGATAATTCACCCCTCCACTTT. Its translation is CASSYQGDNSPLHF.

This clone appeared a few times. The chain has TRBV27 and TRBJ1-1; D ambiguous. The CDR3 loop spans 14 amino acids. Looked up from germline, CDR1 is MNHEY and CDR2 is SMNVEV (reference sequence). V lost 4 bases to trimming and J lost 1 base, with 10 bases between them. CDR3 sequence reads: CASSYSGANTEAFF. DNA for the CDR3: TGTGCCAGCAGTTATTCGGGAGCGAACACTGAAGCTTTCTTT.

The chain uses TRBV4-2 and TRBJ2-7, with D unresolved. The CDR3 extends over 13 amino acids. Germline CDR1 LGHNA, CDR2 YNFKEQ. V shed 0 bases and J shed 4 bases, with 7 bases lying between them. The DNA of the CDR3 is TGTGCCAGCAGCCAAGAAGTGCAGTACGAGCAGTACTTC. Amino acid sequence: CASSQEVQYEQYF.

This chain joins TRBV7-3 and TRBJ2-7; D is ambiguous. CDR1 SGHTA and CDR2 FQGTGA come from the germline V gene. This CDR3 region has 13 residues. Trimming stripped 5 bases from V and 3 bases from J, with 11 bases between. The CDR3 here is CASSLRRDYEQYF. The CDR3 nucleotides read TGTGCCAGCAGCCTTCGCCGCGACTACGAGCAGTACTTC.

The chain joins TRBV27 to TRBJ2-4; D is uncertain. V was clipped by 0 bases and J by 4 bases, with 7 bases between them. The V gene's germline CDR1 is MNHEY and CDR2 SMNVEV (reference sequence). This CDR3 comprises 14 residues. CDR3 sequence reads: CASSLSRRKNIQYF. For the CDR3, the DNA is TGTGCCAGCAGTTTATCGCGACGGAAAAACATTCAGTACTTC.

This clone has only one observation. This rearrangement joins TRBV7-9 to TRBJ1-2; a possible D gene is TRBD1 (6 bases). This CDR3 region has 16 residues. Germline assignment: CDR1 SEHNR and CDR2 FQNEAQ (reference sequence). V lost 3 bases to trimming and J lost 5 bases, with 19 bases between them. DNA for the CDR3: TGTGCCAGCAGCTTTCCGACCCACAGGGAAAGTTATGGCTACACCTTC. Translated, it gives CASSFPTHRESYGYTF.